These 30 T cell receptor beta chains were all obtained from the same sample, sequenced in a study of T cells in Graves' hyperthyroidism and ophthalmopathy. The source material, RNA transcripts, was used to amplify TCR beta CDR3 regions. The primer set for the first-round RT-PCR of the TCR CDR3 was HTBI. TCRdb recomputed calls from the multiplex PCR reads with MiXCR, one row per CDR3 protein. The table shows 95,000 to 110,000 distinct CDR3 sequences, with 16% occurring only once. Sample: blood. Receptor source: a woman aged 45-65 years with Graves' hyperthyroidism.

The V and J genes are TRBV6-9 and TRBJ2-2, with D hard to call. The CDR3 consists of 16 residues. Trimming left V 2 bases short and J 6 bases short, with 16 bases between. Germline V gives CDR1 MNHGY, CDR2 SVAAGI. CDR3 loop: CASSYHLGLSAGELFF. In nucleotides, the CDR3 is TGTGCCAGCAGTTATCATCTGGGTTTGTCGGCCGGGGAGCTGTTTTTT.

The chain combines TRBV27 with TRBJ1-1; D is uncertain. The V end was cut by 3 bases, the J end by 1 base, with 9 bases between. CDR1 and CDR2 from the germline V gene are MNHEY and SMNVEV (reference sequence). This CDR3 is built from 14 residues. The CDR3 sequence: CASSFRRPNTEAFF. The CDR3 region has the DNA TGTGCCAGCAGTTTTAGACGGCCGAACACTGAAGCTTTCTTT.

Many counts were recorded for this clonotype. The V and J genes are TRBV5-1 and TRBJ2-7, with D perhaps TRBD1 (6 bases). V dropped 1 base and J dropped 2 bases, with 10 bases sitting between them. The CDR3 runs 14 residues. Germline values: CDR1 SGHRS, CDR2 YFSETQ. The CDR3 coding sequence is TGCGCCAGCAGCTTGCCTAACAGGGCCTACGAGCAGTACTTC. It codes for CASSLPNRAYEQYF.

This chain connects TRBV5-6 to TRBJ2-5, with TRBD1 identical over 9 bases. CDR3 size: 15 residues. Germline values: CDR1 SGHDT, CDR2 YYEEEE. Losses at the gene ends were 4 bases for V and 3 bases for J; bases not matched to a gene: 7. The CDR3 spells CASSEDRGYEETQYF. In DNA, the CDR3 is TGTGCCAGCAGCGAAGACAGGGGGTATGAAGAGACCCAGTACTTC.

This clonotype was counted a few times. A single base separates this from a much larger clone, so it may be a read error. The J gene is TRBJ1-2, the V gene TRBV27, with D possibly matching TRBD1 (6 bases). The CDR3 runs 12 residues. Trimming took off 11 bases at V and 4 bases at J, with 14 bases between the two ends. CDR1 is MNHEY and CDR2 is SMNVEV in the germline V gene (reference sequence). The CDR3 bases are TGTGCCGGCACCAGAGGGGGCTATGGCTACACCTTC. It encodes CAGTRGGYGYTF.

This clonotype was detected ten times or more. The genes are TRBV7-8 and TRBJ1-1; D uncertain. The CDR3 runs 14 residues. V lost 5 bases and J lost 0, with 10 bases in between. The germline V gene has CDR1 SGHVS and CDR2 FQNEAQ. The CDR3 loop reads CASSRGRMNTEAFF. CDR3 in DNA: TGTGCCAGCAGCCGCGGGCGGATGAACACTGAAGCTTTCTTT.

This clonotype appeared many times. The rearrangement uses TRBV30 and TRBJ2-3; D uncertain. The CDR3 contains 10 residues. V gave up 5 bases and J gave up 8 bases, with 8 bases separating them. Per the germline V gene, CDR1 is GTSNPN and CDR2 is SVGIG (reference sequence). Here the CDR3 reads CAWGLGTQYF. CDR3 in DNA: TGTGCCTGGGGATTAGGTACGCAGTATTTT.

This clonotype was detected many times. This chain connects TRBV3-1 to TRBJ2-1; D is possibly TRBD1 or TRBD2 (5 bases each). CDR1 and CDR2 from the germline V gene are LGHDT and YNNKEL (reference sequence). V was cut by 4 bases and J by 2 bases, with 12 bases left in between. This CDR3 is built from 15 residues. The CDR3 bases are TGTGCCAGCAGCCCCGAGGGGATCACCTACAATGAGCAGTTCTTC. Translating it yields CASSPEGITYNEQFF.

This clonotype was seen many times. The J gene is TRBJ2-7, the V gene TRBV11-2, with D perhaps TRBD2 (5 bases). The CDR3 has 13 residues. Germline lookup yields CDR1 SGHAT and CDR2 FQNNGV. Trimming removed 0 bases from V and 6 bases from J, with 9 bases in between. The CDR3 DNA is TGTGCCAGCAGCTTAGATGTCGGGGTCGAGCAGTACTTC. Its translation: CASSLDVGVEQYF.

This clonotype has more than one count but fewer than ten. The V call is TRBV6-5, the J call TRBJ1-6; D is possibly TRBD1 (6 bases). Looked up from germline, CDR1 is MNHEY and CDR2 is SVGAGI. The CDR3 has 16 amino acids. Trimming left V 0 bases short and J 10 bases short, with 16 bases between. The CDR3 coding sequence is TGTGCCAGCAGTTACTCTAGGGCCAGGGGAGACTCACCCCTCCACTTT. As protein: CASSYSRARGDSPLHF.

The table lists this clonotype with many counts. The V and J genes are TRBV11-1 and TRBJ2-1; no reliable D call. CDR3 length: 16 amino acids. Trimming removed 1 base at V and 7 bases at J, with 17 bases between. Germline lookup yields CDR1 SGHAT and CDR2 FQDESV (reference sequence). DNA of the CDR3: TGTGCCAGCAGCTTAGGCGTCATGGTAACCGAGAATGAGCAGTTCTTC. It codes for CASSLGVMVTENEQFF.

In its sample, this clonotype was seen many times. The genes are TRBV28 and TRBJ2-7; D might be TRBD2 (5 bases). The germline gives CDR1 MDHEN, CDR2 SYDVKM. This CDR3 is 15 amino acids long. Trimming shortened V by 7 bases and J by 1 base, and 17 bases separated the two germline ends. This CDR3 is CASIRRRGSSYEQYF. For the CDR3, the DNA is TGTGCCAGCATTCGAAGACGGGGATCATCCTACGAGCAGTACTTC.

The table lists this clonotype with a few counts. The rearrangement joins TRBV7-9 to TRBJ2-5; D perhaps matches TRBD1 (5 bases). From germline, CDR1 is SEHNR and CDR2 FQNEAQ (reference sequence). The CDR3 covers 16 residues. Trimming shortened V by 5 bases and J by 1 base, and 17 bases separated the two germline ends. The CDR3 region has the DNA TGTGCCAGCAGCCCGCCCCGGCAGGGCATCCAAGAGACCCAGTACTTC. Amino acids: CASSPPRQGIQETQYF.

This clonotype was counted at least ten times. The chain combines TRBV9 with TRBJ2-2; D gene ambiguous. Trimming shortened V by 0 bases and J by 1 base, and 13 bases separated the two germline ends. Germline assignment: CDR1 SGDLS and CDR2 YYNGEE. The CDR3 length is 17 residues. This CDR3 is CASSVGPWQLNTGELFF. The CDR3 nucleotides read TGTGCCAGCAGCGTAGGCCCCTGGCAATTGAACACCGGGGAGCTGTTTTTT.

Only a few counts were recorded for this clonotype. Given a much more abundant clone one base away, this may be a read error. The rearrangement joins TRBV20-1 to TRBJ2-5, with D hard to call. The CDR3 loop spans 12 amino acids. The V end lost 3 bases, the J end lost 2 bases, and 7 bases lay between the germline ends. Germline V gene lookup returns CDR1 DFQATT and CDR2 SNEGSKA (reference sequence). The CDR3 sequence: CSASLQQETQYF. CDR3 DNA sequence: TGCAGTGCTAGCCTCCAACAAGAGACCCAGTACTTC.

This clonotype was recorded at least ten times. The chain couples TRBV5-1 to TRBJ1-1; D gene uncertain. Germline V CDR1 and CDR2: SGHRS, YFSETQ. The germline V and J ends were trimmed by 2 bases and 1 base, with 9 bases remaining between them. The CDR3 is 14 amino acids. As DNA, the CDR3 is TGCGCCAGCAGCTTACATCGGGCGAACACTGAAGCTTTCTTT. Translating gives CASSLHRANTEAFF.

This clonotype has a handful of counts. This chain uses TRBV4-2 with TRBJ2-1; 12 positions agree with TRBD2. Germline V lookup: CDR1 LGHNA, CDR2 YNFKEQ. The CDR3 runs 17 residues. Trimming cost V 4 bases and J 3 bases; bases outside gene matches: 7. CDR3 loop: CASSLKLAGGFYNEQFF. CDR3 in DNA: TGTGCCAGCAGCCTAAAGCTAGCGGGAGGGTTCTACAATGAGCAGTTCTTC.

This clonotype was found many times. The rearrangement joins TRBV20-1 to TRBJ2-7; TRBD2 might be the D (6 bases). The CDR3 extends over 14 amino acids. Germline loops: CDR1 DFQATT, CDR2 SNEGSKA (reference sequence). V was shortened by 3 bases and J by 5 bases, with 17 bases between the two germline ends. In DNA form, the CDR3 reads TGCAGTGCTAGGGGAGGAGGGGCATTGGACGAGCAGTACTTC. This sequence encodes CSARGGGALDEQYF.

This clonotype was picked up many times. This sequence joins TRBV20-1 and TRBJ1-1; D not resolved. Per the germline V gene, CDR1 is DFQATT and CDR2 is SNEGSKA (reference sequence). Trimming removed 4 bases at V and 1 base at J, with 7 bases between. This CDR3 region has 12 residues. The CDR3 nucleotides read TGCAGTGCTATCGCGGGGAACACTGAAGCTTTCTTT. Protein sequence: CSAIAGNTEAFF.

This clonotype was seen many times. V and J are TRBV4-2 and TRBJ1-1; tentatively, D is TRBD1 (5 bases). The CDR3 covers 17 residues. Germline V gene data show CDR1 as LGHNA and CDR2 as YNFKEQ. Trimming cost V 3 bases and J 0 bases, with 17 bases left between them. The CDR3 region is CASSHAVGPGLNTEAFF. CDR3 coding DNA: TGTGCCAGCAGCCATGCCGTGGGGCCAGGGCTGAACACTGAAGCTTTCTTT.

This clonotype appeared many times. The rearrangement uses TRBV9 and TRBJ2-7; no firm D call. The CDR3 covers 13 residues. Germline CDR1 reads SGDLS; CDR2 reads YYNGEE. V shed 4 bases and J shed 2 bases, with 10 bases lying between them. The chain's CDR3 is CASSSGPTYEQYF. The DNA of the CDR3 is TGTGCCAGCAGCTCCGGGCCCACCTACGAGCAGTACTTC.

This clonotype came up once. The gene calls are TRBV2 and TRBJ1-5; TRBD1 is a possible D gene (5 bases). Germline V gene data show CDR1 as SNHLY and CDR2 as FYNNEI. Deletions cut 3 bases from V and 6 bases from J, with 9 bases between. CDR3 size: 13 residues. The CDR3 bases are TGTGCCAGCAGTGACAGGGTTGGTCAGCCCCAGCATTTT. Encoded protein: CASSDRVGQPQHF.

This clonotype occurred many times. J is TRBJ1-1 and V is TRBV29-1; D gene ambiguous. In germline, CDR1 is SQVTM, CDR2 ANQGSEA. This CDR3 spans 12 amino acids. Trimming stripped 4 bases from V and 3 bases from J, with 9 bases between. For the CDR3, the DNA is TGCAGCGTTGCCGCGGGGTACACTGAAGCTTTCTTT. It codes for CSVAAGYTEAFF.

This clonotype was counted many times. The V gene is TRBV14, the J gene TRBJ2-5; tentatively, D is TRBD1 (7 bases). V was trimmed by 4 bases and J by 0 bases, leaving 12 bases between them. This CDR3 comprises 15 residues. CDR1 and CDR2 (germline): SGHDN, FVKESK. CDR3 in amino acids: CASSRGTEYQETQYF. CDR3 nucleotides: TGTGCCAGCAGCCGCGGGACAGAGTACCAAGAGACCCAGTACTTC.

This clonotype was seen at least ten times. V gene TRBV24-1 combines with J gene TRBJ2-2, with 10 positions matching TRBD1. Germline trimming cut 4 bases from V and 4 bases from J; bases unmatched to any gene: 5. This CDR3 contains 16 residues. CDR1 is KGHDR and CDR2 is SFDVKD in the germline V gene. The CDR3 nucleotides are TGTGCCACCAGTGACACCGGACAGGGGGTCACCGGGGAGCTGTTTTTT. It encodes CATSDTGQGVTGELFF.

The table lists this clonotype with many counts. The V gene is TRBV19, the J gene TRBJ1-5; 9 bases are a match to TRBD1. With V trimmed by 6 bases and J by 7 bases, 7 bases remained unmatched. CDR3 length equals 14 residues. CDR1 and CDR2 from the germline V gene are LNHDA and SQIVND (reference sequence). The DNA for the CDR3 is TGTGCCAGTAGGACCGGGACAGGGCGACAGCCCCAGCATTTT. Protein sequence: CASRTGTGRQPQHF.

In its sample, this clonotype was seen a few times. The chain uses TRBV12-3 or TRBV12-4 and TRBJ1-1; the D gene is possibly TRBD1 (5 bases). The CDR3 extends over 10 amino acids. V gave up 7 bases and J gave up 10 bases, with 10 bases separating them. In DNA form, the CDR3 reads TGTGCCAGCAAGGGACCTCGAGCTTTCTTT. Its protein product is CASKGPRAFF.

This clonotype was detected ten times or more. The V call is TRBV3-1, the J call TRBJ2-1, with 7 bases that match TRBD2. This CDR3 spans 16 amino acids. With V trimmed by 4 bases and J by 1 base, 7 bases remained unmatched. Looked up from germline, CDR1 is LGHDT and CDR2 is YNNKEL (reference sequence). DNA for the CDR3: TGTGCCAGCAGCCTCCCACCCGGGAGGTCCTACAATGAGCAGTTCTTC. Its protein product is CASSLPPGRSYNEQFF.

This clonotype was observed many times. The V and J genes are TRBV12-3 or TRBV12-4 and TRBJ2-7; 9 positions match TRBD1. V was clipped by 7 bases and J by 5 bases; unmatched bases: 3. CDR3 length: 12 amino acids. The chain's CDR3 is CASTRTGDEQYF. The CDR3 DNA follows: TGTGCCAGCACTCGGACAGGGGACGAGCAGTACTTC.

This chain links TRBV7-2 with TRBJ2-2, with 12 bases identical to TRBD2. CDR3 length equals 16 residues. Germline V gene lookup returns CDR1 SGHTA and CDR2 FQGNSA. With V trimmed by 2 bases and J by 8 bases, 6 bases remained unmatched. DNA of the CDR3: TGTGCCAGCAGCTTAACTAGCGGGAGGACAGGTGGGGAGCTGTTTTTT. It codes for CASSLTSGRTGGELFF.